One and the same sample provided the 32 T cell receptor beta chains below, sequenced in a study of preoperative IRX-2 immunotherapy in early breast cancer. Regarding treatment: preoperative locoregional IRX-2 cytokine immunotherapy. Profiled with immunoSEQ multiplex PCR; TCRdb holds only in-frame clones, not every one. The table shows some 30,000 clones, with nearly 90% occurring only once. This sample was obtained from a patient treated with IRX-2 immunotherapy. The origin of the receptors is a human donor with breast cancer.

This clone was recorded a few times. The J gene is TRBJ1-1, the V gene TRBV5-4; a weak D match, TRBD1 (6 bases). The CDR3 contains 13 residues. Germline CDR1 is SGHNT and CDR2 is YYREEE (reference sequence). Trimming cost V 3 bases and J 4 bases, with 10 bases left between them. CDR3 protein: CASSSQGSTEAFF. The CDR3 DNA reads TGTGCCAGCAGCTCTCAGGGGAGCACTGAAGCTTTCTTT.

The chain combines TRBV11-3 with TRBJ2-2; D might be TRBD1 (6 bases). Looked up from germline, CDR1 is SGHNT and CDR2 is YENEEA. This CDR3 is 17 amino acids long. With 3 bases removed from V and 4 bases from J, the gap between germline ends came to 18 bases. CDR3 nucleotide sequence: TGTGCCAGCAGCTTGGGTGCAGGGGCTAGCAGCACCGGGGAGCTGTTTTTT. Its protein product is CASSLGAGASSTGELFF.

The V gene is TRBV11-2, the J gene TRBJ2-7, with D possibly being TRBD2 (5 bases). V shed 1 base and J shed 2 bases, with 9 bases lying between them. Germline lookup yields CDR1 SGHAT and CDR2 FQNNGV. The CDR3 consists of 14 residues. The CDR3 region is CASSLADGTYEQYF. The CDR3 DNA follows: TGTGCCAGCAGCTTAGCTGACGGGACCTACGAGCAGTACTTC.

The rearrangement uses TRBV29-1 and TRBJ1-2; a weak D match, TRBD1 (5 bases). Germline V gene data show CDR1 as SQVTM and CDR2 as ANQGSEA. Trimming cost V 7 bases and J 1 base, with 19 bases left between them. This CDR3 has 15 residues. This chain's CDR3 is CSASTPTALNYGYTF. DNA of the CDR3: TGCAGCGCTTCTACGCCGACAGCCCTTAACTATGGCTACACCTTC.

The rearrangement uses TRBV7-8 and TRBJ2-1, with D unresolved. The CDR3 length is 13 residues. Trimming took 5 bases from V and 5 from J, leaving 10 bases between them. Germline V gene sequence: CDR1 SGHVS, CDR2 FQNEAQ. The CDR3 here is CASSLDRNNEQFF. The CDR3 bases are TGTGCCAGCAGCCTAGATCGAAACAATGAGCAGTTCTTC.

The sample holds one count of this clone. The CDR3, as DNA: TGTGCCAGCAGCCCACAGGGGGAAATTCGGGATACGCAGTATTTT. Amino acid sequence: CASSPQGEIRDTQYF. The chain uses TRBV7-6 and TRBJ2-3; 8 bases line up with TRBD1. This CDR3 has 15 amino acids. CDR1 and CDR2 from the germline V gene are SGHVS and FNYEAQ. The V gene end was trimmed by 5 bases and the J gene end by 6 bases; junction bases not matched to a gene: 10. Full variable domain (outside the CDR3, taken from reference TRBV7-6 and TRBJ2-3): GAGVSQSPRYKVTKRGQDVALRCDPISGHVSLYWYRQALGQGPEFLTYFNYEAQQDKSGLPNDRFSAERPEGSISTLTIQRTEQRDSAMYRCASSPQGEIRDTQYFGPGTRLTVL.

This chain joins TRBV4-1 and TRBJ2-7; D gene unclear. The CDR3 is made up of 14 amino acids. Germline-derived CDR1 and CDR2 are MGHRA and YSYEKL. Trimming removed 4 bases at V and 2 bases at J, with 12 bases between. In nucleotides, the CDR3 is TGCGCCAGCAGCCCCGACCGCGATCCCTACGAGCAGTACTTC. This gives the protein CASSPDRDPYEQYF.

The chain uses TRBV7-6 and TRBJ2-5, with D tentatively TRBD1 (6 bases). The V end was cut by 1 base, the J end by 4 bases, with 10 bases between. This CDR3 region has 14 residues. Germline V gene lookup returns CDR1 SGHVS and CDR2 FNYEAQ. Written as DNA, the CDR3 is TGTGCCAGCAGCTTAGGACAGGCGTTAGAGACCCAGTACTTC. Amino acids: CASSLGQALETQYF.

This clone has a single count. The CDR3, as DNA: TGTGCCAGCAGCGAGGGGGGACAGGGGTATGAGCAGTTCTTC. This codes for CASSEGGQGYEQFF. The chain combines TRBV9 with TRBJ2-1, with TRBD1 identical over 10 bases. CDR1 and CDR2 from the germline V gene are SGDLS and YYNGEE. V was pared by 3 bases and J by 8 bases, with 5 bases of the junction left unmatched. The CDR3 extends over 14 amino acids. Full variable domain (remainder filled in from reference TRBV9 and TRBJ2-1): DSGVTQTPKHLITATGQRVTLRCSPRSGDLSVYWYQQSLDQGLQFLIQYYNGEERAKGNILERFSAQQFPDLHSELNLSSLELGDSALYFCASSEGGQGYEQFFGPGTRLTVL.

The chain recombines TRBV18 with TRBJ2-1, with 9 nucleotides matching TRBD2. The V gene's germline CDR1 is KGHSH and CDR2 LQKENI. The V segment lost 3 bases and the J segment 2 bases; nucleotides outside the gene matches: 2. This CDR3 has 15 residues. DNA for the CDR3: TGTGCCAGCTCACCCCCTAGCGGGGCCTACAATGAGCAGTTCTTC. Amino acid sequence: CASSPPSGAYNEQFF.

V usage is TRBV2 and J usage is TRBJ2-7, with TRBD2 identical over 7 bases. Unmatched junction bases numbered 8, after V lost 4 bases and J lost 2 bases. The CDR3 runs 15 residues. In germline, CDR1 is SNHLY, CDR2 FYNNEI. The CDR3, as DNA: TGTGCCAGCAGTGCCCGGACGGGACTAACCTACGAGCAGTACTTC. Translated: CASSARTGLTYEQYF.

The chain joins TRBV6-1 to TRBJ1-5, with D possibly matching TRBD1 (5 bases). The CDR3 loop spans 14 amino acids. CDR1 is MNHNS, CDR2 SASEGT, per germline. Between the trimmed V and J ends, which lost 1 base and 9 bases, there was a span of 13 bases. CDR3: CASSEGTTYRPQHF. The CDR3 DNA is TGTGCCAGCAGTGAAGGGACAACCTATCGGCCCCAGCATTTT.

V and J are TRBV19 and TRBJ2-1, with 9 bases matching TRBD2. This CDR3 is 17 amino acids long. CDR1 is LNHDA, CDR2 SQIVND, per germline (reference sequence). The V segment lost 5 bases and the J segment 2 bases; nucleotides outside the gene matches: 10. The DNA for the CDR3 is TGTGCCAGTAGTGCCCCCCGAGCGGGAGGAACCTACAATGAGCAGTTCTTC. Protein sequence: CASSAPRAGGTYNEQFF.

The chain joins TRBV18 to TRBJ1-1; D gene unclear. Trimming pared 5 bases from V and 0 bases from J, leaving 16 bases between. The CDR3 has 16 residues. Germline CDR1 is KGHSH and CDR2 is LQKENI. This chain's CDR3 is CASSKGSLSLNTEAFF. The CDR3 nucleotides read TGTGCCAGCTCAAAGGGATCCCTGAGCCTGAACACTGAAGCTTTCTTT.

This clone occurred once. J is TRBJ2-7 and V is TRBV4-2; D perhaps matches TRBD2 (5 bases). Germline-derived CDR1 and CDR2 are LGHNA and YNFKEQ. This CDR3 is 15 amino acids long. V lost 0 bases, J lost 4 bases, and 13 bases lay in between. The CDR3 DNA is TGTGCCAGCAGCCAAGATTCGTCTAGCTTTTACGAGCAGTACTTC. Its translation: CASSQDSSSFYEQYF.

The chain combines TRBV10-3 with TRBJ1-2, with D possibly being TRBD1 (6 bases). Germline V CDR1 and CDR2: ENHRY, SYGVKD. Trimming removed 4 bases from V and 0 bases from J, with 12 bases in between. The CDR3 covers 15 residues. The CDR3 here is CAISAYRESNYGYTF. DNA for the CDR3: TGTGCCATCAGTGCTTACAGGGAATCTAACTATGGCTACACCTTC.

CDR3 sequence: CASSLTGSNEKLFF. The CDR3, as DNA: TGTGCCAGCAGCTTAACAGGGTCTAATGAAAAACTGTTTTTT. V and J are TRBV5-4 and TRBJ1-4; D may be TRBD1 (6 bases). The V and J ends lost 2 bases and 3 bases respectively, with 8 bases between them. The CDR3 covers 14 residues. The V gene's germline CDR1 is SGHNT and CDR2 YYREEE (reference sequence).

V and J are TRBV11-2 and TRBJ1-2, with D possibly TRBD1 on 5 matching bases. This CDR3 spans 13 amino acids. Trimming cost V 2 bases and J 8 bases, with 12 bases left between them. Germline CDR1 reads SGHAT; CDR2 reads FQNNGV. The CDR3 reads CASSLIREKGYTF. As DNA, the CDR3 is TGTGCCAGCAGCTTAATCAGGGAGAAGGGCTACACCTTC.

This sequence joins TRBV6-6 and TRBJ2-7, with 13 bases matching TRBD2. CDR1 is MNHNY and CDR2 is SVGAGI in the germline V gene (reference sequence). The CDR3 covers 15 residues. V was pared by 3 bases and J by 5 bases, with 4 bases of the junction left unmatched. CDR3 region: CASSYRGLAGNEQYF. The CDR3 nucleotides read TGTGCCAGCAGTTATAGGGGACTAGCGGGGAACGAGCAGTACTTC.

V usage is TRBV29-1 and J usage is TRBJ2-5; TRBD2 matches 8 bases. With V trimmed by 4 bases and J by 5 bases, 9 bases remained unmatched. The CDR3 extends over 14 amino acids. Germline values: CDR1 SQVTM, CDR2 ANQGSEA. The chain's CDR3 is CSVAVGGGWETQYF. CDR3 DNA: TGCAGCGTTGCAGTGGGCGGGGGGTGGGAGACCCAGTACTTC.

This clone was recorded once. CDR3: CASSFDTSGNTIYF. CDR3 in DNA: TGTGCCAGCAGCTTCGACACCTCTGGAAACACCATATATTTT. The chain is built from TRBV5-8 and TRBJ1-3; D is unclear. The CDR3 spans 14 residues. Per germline, CDR1 SGHTS and CDR2 YDEGEE. V lost 2 bases and J lost 0, with 6 bases in between.

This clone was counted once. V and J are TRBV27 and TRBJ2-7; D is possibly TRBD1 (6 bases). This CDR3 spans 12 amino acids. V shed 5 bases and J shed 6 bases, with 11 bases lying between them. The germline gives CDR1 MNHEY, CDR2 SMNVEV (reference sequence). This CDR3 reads CASSETGREQYF. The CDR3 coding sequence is TGTGCCAGCAGTGAAACAGGGCGCGAGCAGTACTTC.

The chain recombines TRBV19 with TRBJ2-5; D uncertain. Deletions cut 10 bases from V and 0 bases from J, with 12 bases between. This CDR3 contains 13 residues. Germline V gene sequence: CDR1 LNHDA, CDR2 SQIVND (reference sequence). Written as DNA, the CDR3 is TGTGCCACCAAGGGTCAGTACCAAGAGACCCAGTACTTC. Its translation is CATKGQYQETQYF.

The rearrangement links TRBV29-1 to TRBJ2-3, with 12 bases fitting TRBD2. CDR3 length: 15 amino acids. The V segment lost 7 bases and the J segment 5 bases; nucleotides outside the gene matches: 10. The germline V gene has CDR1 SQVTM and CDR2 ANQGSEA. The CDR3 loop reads CSEGASGGAGDTQYF. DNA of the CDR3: TGCAGCGAGGGGGCTAGCGGGGGGGCCGGAGATACGCAGTATTTT.

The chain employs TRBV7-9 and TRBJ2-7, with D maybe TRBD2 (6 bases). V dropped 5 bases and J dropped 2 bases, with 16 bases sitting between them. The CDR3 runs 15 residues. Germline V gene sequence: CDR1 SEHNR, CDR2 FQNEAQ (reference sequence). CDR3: CASSPGTGKTYEQYF. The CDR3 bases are TGTGCCAGCAGCCCCGGGACTGGAAAAACCTACGAGCAGTACTTC.

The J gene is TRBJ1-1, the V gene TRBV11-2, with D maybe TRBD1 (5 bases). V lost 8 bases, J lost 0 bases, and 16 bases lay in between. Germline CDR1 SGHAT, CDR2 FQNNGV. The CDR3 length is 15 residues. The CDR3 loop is CASGTGKGLNTEAFF. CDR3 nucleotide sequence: TGTGCCAGCGGGACCGGAAAAGGTTTGAACACTGAAGCTTTCTTT.

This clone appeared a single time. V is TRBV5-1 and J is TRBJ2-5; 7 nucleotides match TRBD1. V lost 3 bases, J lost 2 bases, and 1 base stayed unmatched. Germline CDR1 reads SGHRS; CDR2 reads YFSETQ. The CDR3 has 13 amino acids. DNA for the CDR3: TGCGCCAGCAGCTGGGACAGTCAAGAGACCCAGTACTTC. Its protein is CASSWDSQETQYF. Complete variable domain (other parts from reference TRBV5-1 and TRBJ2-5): KAGVTQTPRYLIKTRGQQVTLSCSPISGHRSVSWYQQTPGQGLQFLFEYFSETQRNKGNFPGRFSGRQFSNSRSEMNVSTLELGDSALYLCASSWDSQETQYFGPGTRLLVL.

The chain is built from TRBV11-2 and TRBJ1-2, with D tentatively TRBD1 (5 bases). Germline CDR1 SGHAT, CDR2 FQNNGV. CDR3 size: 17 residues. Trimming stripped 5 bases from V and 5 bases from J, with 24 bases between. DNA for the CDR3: TGTGCCAGCAGCAGTCCGAGGGTCACAAGAGGGGAATATGGCTACACCTTC. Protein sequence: CASSSPRVTRGEYGYTF.

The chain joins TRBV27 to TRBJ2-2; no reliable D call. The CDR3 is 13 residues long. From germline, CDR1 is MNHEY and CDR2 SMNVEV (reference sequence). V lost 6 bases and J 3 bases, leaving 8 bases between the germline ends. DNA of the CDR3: TGTGCCAGCAGCCCGACCTACACCGGGGAGCTGTTTTTT. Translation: CASSPTYTGELFF.

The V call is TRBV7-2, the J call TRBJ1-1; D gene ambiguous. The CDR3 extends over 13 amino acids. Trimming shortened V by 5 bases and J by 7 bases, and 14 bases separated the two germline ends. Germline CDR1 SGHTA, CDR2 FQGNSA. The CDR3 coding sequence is TGTGCCAGCAGCAAATATGGTGGATTTGAAGCTTTCTTT. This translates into CASSKYGGFEAFF.

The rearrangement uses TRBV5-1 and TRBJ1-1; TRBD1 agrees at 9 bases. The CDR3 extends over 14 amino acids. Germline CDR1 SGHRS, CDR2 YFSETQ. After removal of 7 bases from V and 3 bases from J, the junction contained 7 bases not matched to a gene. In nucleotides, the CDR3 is TGCGCCAGCCTACAGGGGGCGCGGGACACTGAAGCTTTCTTT. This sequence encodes CASLQGARDTEAFF.

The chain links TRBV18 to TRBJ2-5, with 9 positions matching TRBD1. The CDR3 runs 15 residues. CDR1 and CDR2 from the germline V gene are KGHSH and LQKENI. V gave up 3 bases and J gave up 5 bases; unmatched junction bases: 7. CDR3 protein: CASSPAQGARETQYF. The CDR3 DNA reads TGTGCCAGCTCACCGGCACAGGGGGCGAGGGAGACCCAGTACTTC.